These 20 T cell receptor beta chains came from one sample sequenced in a study of vaccination effects on CD4 cells after COVID-19. Culturing for roughly 10 days preceded CD4+ T cell isolation. Antigens for these TCRs are unknown. Produced via immunoSEQ multiplex PCR; TCRdb's table is partial and in-frame only. The repertoire holds about 64,000 clones, with approximately 72% as singletons. Sequencing was performed on CD4+ T cells from PBMCs cultured without peptide, taken before COVID-19 vaccination. These TCRs come from a human donor who had a prior SARS-CoV-2 infection.

This clone came up a few times. The V and J genes are TRBV7-2 and TRBJ1-3; maybe TRBD1 (5 bases). Germline lookup yields CDR1 SGHTA and CDR2 FQGNSA. The CDR3 loop spans 16 amino acids. The V gene lost 1 base and the J gene lost 0 bases, with 10 bases spanning the gap. CDR3 DNA: TGTGCCAGCAGCTTAGTGGGGCAGGGCTCTGGAAACACCATATATTTT. Encoded protein: CASSLVGQGSGNTIYF. Looking up the rest from reference TRBV7-2 and TRBJ1-3 gives the full variable domain: GAGVSQSPSNKVTEKGKDVELRCDPISGHTALYWYRQSLGQGLEFLIYFQGNSAPDKSGLPSDRFSAERTGGSVSTLTIQRTQQEDSAVYLCASSLVGQGSGNTIYFGEGSWLTVV.

The chain is built from TRBV10-1 and TRBJ1-5; D is unresolved. The V end lost 6 bases, the J end lost 3 bases, and 9 bases lay between the germline ends. The CDR3 is made up of 13 amino acids. Germline CDR1 reads WNHNN; CDR2 reads SYGVQD (reference sequence). CDR3: CASSIASNQPQHF. CDR3 bases: TGCGCCAGCAGCATTGCTTCCAATCAGCCCCAGCATTTT.

The chain is built from TRBV7-3 and TRBJ2-5, with D unclear. The CDR3 consists of 13 residues. CDR1 is SGHTA, CDR2 FQGTGA, per germline. Trimming removed 5 bases at V and 1 base at J, with 8 bases between. For the CDR3, the DNA is TGTGCCAGCAGCGACGCCCCCCAAGAGACCCAGTACTTC. Its protein is CASSDAPQETQYF.

The chain joins TRBV9 to TRBJ2-7; D remains unclear. The CDR3 spans 15 residues. Germline V lookup: CDR1 SGDLS, CDR2 YYNGEE. Trimming pared 4 bases from V and 0 bases from J, leaving 14 bases between. Here the CDR3 reads CASSPRPFSSYEQYF. In DNA form, the CDR3 reads TGTGCCAGCAGCCCCAGGCCTTTCAGCTCCTACGAGCAGTACTTC.

J is TRBJ2-3 and V is TRBV12-3 or TRBV12-4; D ambiguous. The CDR3 loop spans 13 amino acids. With 4 bases removed from V and 4 bases from J, the gap between germline ends came to 9 bases. The CDR3 is CASSSAYSDTQYF. CDR3 DNA: TGTGCCAGCAGTTCCGCGTACTCAGATACGCAGTATTTT.

In its sample, this clone was seen once. This chain links TRBV6-2 or TRBV6-3 with TRBJ1-5; no clear D. Trimming left V 5 bases short and J 6 bases short, with 14 bases between. The CDR3 has 14 residues. Germline assignment: CDR1 MNHEY and CDR2 SVGEGT. This chain's CDR3 is CASSIGSGSQPQHF. The CDR3 nucleotides are TGTGCCAGCAGTATTGGGTCAGGCTCTCAGCCCCAGCATTTT.

This chain connects TRBV11-2 to TRBJ1-2; perhaps TRBD1 as D (6 bases). V lost 5 bases and J 0 bases, leaving 7 bases between the germline ends. In germline, CDR1 is SGHAT, CDR2 FQNNGV. The CDR3 covers 13 residues. CDR3 DNA sequence: TGTGCCAGCAGCCAGGGGACTAACTATGGCTACACCTTC. This gives the protein CASSQGTNYGYTF.

The CDR3 coding sequence is TGCGCCAGCAGCCAATCGAGCGGGAGTTCCTACGAGCAGTACTTC. Its protein product is CASSQSSGSSYEQYF. V usage is TRBV4-3 and J usage is TRBJ2-7; 8 nucleotides line up with TRBD2. V lost 2 bases to trimming and J lost 1 base; unmatched junction nucleotides: 4. Germline-derived CDR1 and CDR2 are LGHNA and YSLEER. This CDR3 comprises 15 residues.

The genes are TRBV7-9 and TRBJ2-1, with 10 bases aligning to TRBD1. Germline V gives CDR1 SEHNR, CDR2 FQNEAQ (reference sequence). The ends lost 5 bases at V and 2 bases at J; junction bases unmatched: 6. This CDR3 has 16 amino acids. Here the CDR3 DNA reads TGTGCCAGCAGCGGCGGACAGGGGGGTCCCTACAATGAGCAGTTCTTC. It yields the protein CASSGGQGGPYNEQFF.

The chain employs TRBV7-2 and TRBJ1-4; weak D call: TRBD1 (5 bases). The CDR3 loop spans 17 amino acids. Trimming shortened V by 0 bases and J by 4 bases, and 15 bases separated the two germline ends. Looked up from germline, CDR1 is SGHTA and CDR2 is FQGNSA. CDR3 DNA: TGTGCCAGCAGCTTAGCTGGGGGGGAGCGCGGTAATGAAAAACTGTTTTTT. It translates to CASSLAGGERGNEKLFF.

This clone was found once. J is TRBJ2-1 and V is TRBV5-4; tentatively, D is TRBD2 (6 bases). Germline V CDR1 and CDR2: SGHNT, YYREEE (reference sequence). The CDR3 extends over 14 amino acids. V was clipped by 4 bases and J by 8 bases, with 16 bases between them. The CDR3 DNA reads TGTGCCAGCAGCCGATCACTAGCTAGCTATGAGCAGTTCTTC. Encoded protein: CASSRSLASYEQFF.

The chain recombines TRBV15 with TRBJ2-7; either TRBD1 or TRBD2 may supply D (6 bases each). There are 15 residues in the CDR3. The V end lost 3 bases, the J end lost 3 bases, and 15 bases lay between the germline ends. Germline assignment: CDR1 LNHNV and CDR2 YYDKDF (reference sequence). CDR3 in DNA: TGTGCCACCAGCAGCCCGGGTAGGGGGGACTACGAGCAGTACTTC. It translates to CATSSPGRGDYEQYF.

This clone was recorded once. CDR3 sequence: CASSPKRLAEGYEQYF. The CDR3 region has the DNA TGTGCCAGCAGCCCAAAGAGACTAGCTGAAGGCTACGAGCAGTACTTC. V is TRBV9 and J is TRBJ2-7; 7 bases align to TRBD2. The CDR3 contains 16 residues. Germline-derived CDR1 and CDR2 are SGDLS and YYNGEE. V lost 4 bases, J lost 3 bases, and 13 bases stayed unmatched.

This clone was recorded a few times. J is TRBJ1-2 and V is TRBV2; the match to TRBD1 covers 8 bases. The CDR3 is 15 residues long. J was trimmed by 2 bases and V by 4 bases; bases with no gene match: 6. Germline CDR1 reads SNHLY; CDR2 reads FYNNEI. The CDR3: CASSVGQGANYGYTF. The CDR3 DNA is TGTGCCAGCAGTGTTGGACAGGGTGCCAACTATGGCTACACCTTC.

The rearrangement links TRBV19 to TRBJ2-3; TRBD2 aligns across 7 bases. With V trimmed by 3 bases and J by 0 bases, 6 bases remained unmatched. Germline V gene lookup returns CDR1 LNHDA and CDR2 SQIVND (reference sequence). The CDR3 has 16 amino acids. The CDR3, as DNA: TGTGCCAGTAGTATTCTGGGGGAGGGAAGCACAGATACGCAGTATTTT. The encoded protein is CASSILGEGSTDTQYF.

V gene TRBV7-8 combines with J gene TRBJ2-1, with 13 bases matching TRBD2. CDR3 length: 20 amino acids. CDR1 is SGHVS and CDR2 is FQNEAQ in the germline V gene. V dropped 3 bases and J dropped 1; count of bases not matched to a gene: 12. This CDR3 is CASSFRLAGGAVRSYNEQFF. CDR3 nucleotide sequence: TGTGCCAGCAGCTTCCGACTAGCGGGGGGTGCCGTGAGGTCCTACAATGAGCAGTTCTTC. The variable domain in full, completed from reference TRBV7-8 and TRBJ2-1, reads GAGVSQSPRYKVAKRGQDVALRCDPISGHVSLFWYQQALGQGPEFLTYFQNEAQLDKSGLPSDRFFAERPEGSVSTLKIQRTQQEDSAVYLCASSFRLAGGAVRSYNEQFFGPGTRLTVL.

The chain links TRBV5-4 to TRBJ1-3; tentatively, D is TRBD1 (6 bases). Trimming took off 4 bases at V and 0 bases at J, with 14 bases between the two ends. This CDR3 comprises 16 residues. Germline CDR1 SGHNT, CDR2 YYREEE (reference sequence). CDR3 amino acids: CASSPVGAHSGNTIYF. As DNA, the CDR3 is TGTGCCAGCAGCCCCGTGGGGGCCCACTCTGGAAACACCATATATTTT.

CDR3 bases: TGTGCCAGCAGCTTGGCCGCGACAGGGGGCAGGCAGGAAAAACTGTTTTTT. Encoded protein: CASSLAATGGRQEKLFF. The chain couples TRBV5-5 to TRBJ1-4; 10 nucleotides align to TRBD1. Trimming cost V 0 bases and J 8 bases; bases outside gene matches: 10. CDR1 and CDR2 from the germline V gene are SGHKS and YYEKEE (reference sequence). The CDR3 length is 17 residues. Using reference TRBV5-5 and TRBJ1-4 for the parts outside the CDR3, the full variable domain is DAGVTQSPTHLIKTRGQQVTLRCSPISGHKSVSWYQQVLGQGPQFIFQYYEKEERGRGNFPDRFSARQFPNYSSELNVNALLLGDSALYLCASSLAATGGRQEKLFFGSGTQLSVL.

The rearrangement joins TRBV4-3 to TRBJ2-5; D call uncertain. This CDR3 contains 14 residues. V shed 1 base and J shed 2 bases, with 8 bases lying between them. Germline loops: CDR1 LGHNA, CDR2 YSLEER. CDR3 protein: CASSQARYQETQYF. The CDR3 nucleotides read TGCGCCAGCAGCCAAGCGAGATATCAAGAGACCCAGTACTTC.

This clone was counted only a few times. The chain combines TRBV3-1 (or the pseudogene TRBV3-2) with TRBJ1-4; D call uncertain. V was clipped by 0 bases and J by 8 bases, with 10 bases between them. Germline CDR1 reads LGHDT; CDR2 reads YNNKEL (reference sequence). The CDR3 length is 14 residues. The CDR3 sequence is CASSQECRLEKLFF. As DNA, the CDR3 is TGTGCCAGCAGCCAAGAGTGTAGGTTGGAAAAACTGTTTTTT.